This TCR beta chain was found in a study of chemoradiotherapy in HPV16-positive cancers. Findings of the study overall: Non-HPV-specific T cells did not expand in tumors during treatment, whereas candidate HPV-specific clones and E7-related motifs did. HPV-responsive T-cell expansion during chemoradiotherapy was linked to improved recurrence-free survival in HPV16-positive patients.

Sequenced by immunoSEQ multiplex PCR; TCRdb stores in-frame clones only, minus some. The data show 6,000 or so clones, 70% to 75% seen once. Repeated repertoire sampling spanned the course of chemoradiotherapy. Comments on this clone: The antigen remains unidentified.

Sample collection was performed from a patient who underwent chemoradiotherapy. The sequence came from a human donor with HPV-associated anogenital cancer.

The chain's CDR3 is CSVERQGHYGYTF. CDR3 DNA sequence: TGCAGCGTTGAGCGACAGGGCCACTATGGCTACACCTTC. The chain joins TRBV29-1 to TRBJ1-2; 7 bases are a match to TRBD1. Germline CDR1 and CDR2: SQVTM and ANQGSEA. After removal of 3 bases from V and 3 bases from J, the junction contained 4 bases not matched to a gene. CDR3 length: 13 residues.